The 19 T cell receptor beta chains presented below share a single source sample, sequenced in a study of blood T cell repertoires in COVID-19. Assay used: immunoSEQ multiplex PCR; TCRdb lists only in-frame clones, some missing. The sample contains 50,000 to 60,000 clones, roughly 85% of which appear only once. Sequencing input: peripheral blood. These receptors came from a human donor in a cohort sampled during active COVID-19.

The chain is built from TRBV2 and TRBJ1-2; possibly TRBD1 for D (6 bases). Germline V gene data show CDR1 as SNHLY and CDR2 as FYNNEI. Trimming took off 6 bases at V and 8 bases at J, with 13 bases between the two ends. The CDR3 extends over 12 amino acids. The CDR3: CASSGRTDGYTF. In DNA form, the CDR3 reads TGTGCCAGCAGCGGGAGGACAGACGGCTACACCTTC.

The genes are TRBV6-5 and TRBJ2-7; TRBD1 might be the D (6 bases). The CDR3 totals 15 residues. Per the germline V gene, CDR1 is MNHEY and CDR2 is SVGAGI. Trimming pared 4 bases from V and 4 bases from J, leaving 17 bases between. CDR3: CASSSRSHRVYEQYF. The CDR3 nucleotides are TGTGCCAGCAGTTCCCGATCACACAGGGTGTACGAGCAGTACTTC.

The CDR3 DNA reads TGTGCCAGCAGCTTGGCCAGGACAGGGGACGGGGAGACCCAGTACTTC. It yields the protein CASSLARTGDGETQYF. The V gene is TRBV5-4, the J gene TRBJ2-5; 9 bases line up with TRBD1. Per the germline V gene, CDR1 is SGHNT and CDR2 is YYREEE (reference sequence). V shed 0 bases, J shed 5 bases, and the junction held 8 bases outside the gene matches. The CDR3 extends over 16 amino acids.

The sample holds one count of this clone. V is TRBV6-5 and J is TRBJ1-2, with 7 bases that match TRBD1. This CDR3 comprises 15 residues. Unmatched junction bases numbered 17, after V lost 11 bases and J lost 5 bases. Germline V gene lookup returns CDR1 MNHEY and CDR2 SVGAGI. The CDR3 DNA is TGTGCCGGGCGGAAAGAGACAGGGTGGGGATATGGCTACACCTTC. Amino acids: CAGRKETGWGYGYTF.

This chain uses TRBV9 with TRBJ1-2; TRBD1 matches 7 bases. The CDR3 consists of 12 residues. CDR1 and CDR2 (germline): SGDLS, YYNGEE. V lost 2 bases, J lost 7 bases, and 2 bases stayed unmatched. CDR3 amino acids: CASSVQGGGYTF. CDR3 DNA: TGTGCCAGCAGCGTGCAGGGGGGTGGCTACACCTTC.

This clone was recorded once. J is TRBJ2-1 and V is TRBV30; a weak D match, TRBD1 (5 bases). The CDR3 spans 11 residues. The V gene lost 5 bases and the J gene lost 5 bases, with 7 bases spanning the gap. CDR1 is GTSNPN, CDR2 SVGIG, per germline (reference sequence). This CDR3 reads CAWDSNNEQFF. CDR3 nucleotide sequence: TGTGCCTGGGACAGCAACAATGAGCAGTTCTTC.

The rearrangement uses TRBV7-2 and TRBJ2-5; possibly TRBD1 for D (5 bases). This CDR3 is built from 15 residues. V dropped 5 bases and J dropped 2 bases, with 15 bases sitting between them. From germline, CDR1 is SGHTA and CDR2 FQGNSA. CDR3 sequence: CASSKDGAGQETQYF. CDR3 DNA: TGTGCCAGCAGCAAGGATGGGGCAGGGCAAGAGACCCAGTACTTC.

The rearrangement uses TRBV6-5 and TRBJ2-5, with 7 bases identical to TRBD1. The V and J ends lost 6 bases and 3 bases, in that order; junction bases with no gene match: 4. The CDR3 is 13 amino acids. CDR1 and CDR2 (germline): MNHEY, SVGAGI. CDR3 coding DNA: TGTGCCAGCAGCCGCGGACAGGAAGAGACCCAGTACTTC. The encoded protein is CASSRGQEETQYF.

The V call is TRBV5-1, the J call TRBJ2-3, with TRBD2 matching 9 bases. There are 14 residues in the CDR3. J gave up 6 bases and V 1 base, and 3 bases lay outside the gene matches. Germline CDR1 and CDR2: SGHRS and YFSETQ. CDR3 bases: TGCGCCAGCAGCTTGCCCCTAGCGGGGGATACGCAGTATTTT. It yields the protein CASSLPLAGDTQYF.

The chain's CDR3 is CSASTPDRRSQHF. In nucleotides, the CDR3 is TGCAGTGCTAGTACCCCGGACCGGAGGTCCCAGCATTTT. This chain connects TRBV20-1 to TRBJ1-5; D is ambiguous. CDR3 length: 13 residues. The V end lost 3 bases, the J end lost 11 bases, and 17 bases lay between the germline ends. CDR1 is DFQATT and CDR2 is SNEGSKA in the germline V gene (reference sequence).

J is TRBJ2-5 and V is TRBV6-5; 7 bases match TRBD1. The CDR3 is 14 amino acids. The V gene end was trimmed by 5 bases and the J gene end by 2 bases; junction bases not matched to a gene: 5. Per the germline V gene, CDR1 is MNHEY and CDR2 is SVGAGI. CDR3 residues: CASSRDSPQETQYF. CDR3 sequence (DNA): TGTGCCAGCAGTAGGGACAGTCCTCAAGAGACCCAGTACTTC.

The V and J genes are TRBV9 and TRBJ2-7; a possible D gene is TRBD1 (6 bases). This CDR3 is built from 14 residues. The V end lost 3 bases, the J end lost 2 bases, and 12 bases lay between the germline ends. CDR1 and CDR2 from the germline V gene are SGDLS and YYNGEE. The CDR3 DNA reads as TGTGCCAGCAGCGCAGAGGGACACACCTACGAGCAGTACTTC. Translation: CASSAEGHTYEQYF.

This rearrangement joins TRBV6-1 to TRBJ1-5, with TRBD1 as a possible D gene (6 bases). Germline CDR1 and CDR2: MNHNS and SASEGT. This CDR3 has 16 residues. Trimming stripped 2 bases from V and 1 base from J, with 12 bases between. CDR3 amino acids: CASSERGTWSNQPQHF. DNA for the CDR3: TGTGCCAGCAGTGAAAGGGGGACGTGGAGCAATCAGCCCCAGCATTTT.

The CDR3 bases are TGTGCCAGCTGGGATCCGGGACAGGGGCCTGTCGAGCAGTACTTC. The encoded protein is CASWDPGQGPVEQYF. This sequence joins TRBV7-9 and TRBJ2-7, with TRBD1 matching 10 bases. In germline, CDR1 is SEHNR, CDR2 FQNEAQ (reference sequence). This CDR3 has 15 residues. The V segment lost 8 bases and the J segment 6 bases; nucleotides outside the gene matches: 13.

V gene TRBV9 combines with J gene TRBJ2-7; no clear D. This CDR3 comprises 14 residues. V lost 0 bases and J 1 base, leaving 8 bases between the germline ends. The germline V gene has CDR1 SGDLS and CDR2 YYNGEE. The CDR3: CASSVDPGSYEQYF. CDR3 bases: TGTGCCAGCAGCGTAGATCCAGGATCCTACGAGCAGTACTTC.

The rearrangement joins TRBV18 to TRBJ2-5; D not certain. The V gene lost 2 bases and the J gene lost 5 bases, with 6 bases spanning the gap. This CDR3 has 12 amino acids. Germline CDR1 is KGHSH and CDR2 is LQKENI. The chain's CDR3 is CASSPESETQYF. The CDR3 bases are TGTGCCAGCTCACCAGAGTCCGAGACCCAGTACTTC.

The chain is built from TRBV5-4 and TRBJ1-3, with 10 bases that match TRBD1. CDR3 length equals 14 residues. V lost 3 bases and J lost 5; bases outside the gene matches: 2. Germline V gene lookup returns CDR1 SGHNT and CDR2 YYREEE (reference sequence). In nucleotides, the CDR3 is TGTGCCAGCAGCTGGGACAGGGGAAGAAACACCATATATTTT. Encoded protein: CASSWDRGRNTIYF.

This clone was counted a few times. The chain links TRBV5-4 to TRBJ1-2; TRBD1 aligns across 9 bases. Looked up from germline, CDR1 is SGHNT and CDR2 is YYREEE (reference sequence). V lost 6 bases to trimming and J lost 7 bases; unmatched junction nucleotides: 16. The CDR3 length is 16 residues. CDR3 in DNA: TGTGCCAGCACCTCGACCCACACGGGACAGGGCTCTGGCTACACCTTC. Translated, it gives CASTSTHTGQGSGYTF.

With regard to this clone: The junction differs from germline at one of its ends, possibly a read error. This chain uses TRBV6-2 or TRBV6-3 with TRBJ2-5; TRBD1 might be the D (6 bases). The CDR3 contains 15 residues. Germline assignment: CDR1 MNHEY and CDR2 SVGEGT. The CDR3 DNA sequence: TGCGCCAGCAGCACCCGTGACAGGCTTAAAGAGACCCAGTACTTC. As protein: CASSTRDRLKETQYF.